Reported below is one T cell receptor (beta chain). Its antigen is unknown. TCR beta sequences were obtained from blood CD8+ and CD4+ T cells. TEMRA cells were FACS-enriched, while CD8+ and CD4+ T cells were negatively isolated. The data derive from a study of CD8 T cells in Susac syndrome. Study-wide results and limits: The study recognized that its TCR sequencing and HLA analysis covered a relatively small number of individuals.

It was with random hexamers that about 0.45 to 1 ug RNA was reverse transcribed. It was immunoSEQ multiplex PCR that amplified TCR beta CDR3 across 54 Vbeta and 13 Jbeta. TCRdb ran MiXCR on the immunoSEQ multiplex PCR reads and lists one entry per CDR3 protein. This sample has 140,000 to 150,000 distinct CDR3 sequences, with around 95% found just once. This CDR3 has 13 amino acids. The germline V and J ends were trimmed by 2 bases and 5 bases, with 12 bases remaining between them. Germline CDR1 reads GTSNPN; CDR2 reads SVGIG (reference sequence). Sample: CD4+ T cells from PBMCs. The J gene is TRBJ2-5, the V gene TRBV30, with D tentatively TRBD1 or TRBD2 (6 bases each). This sequence was found in a human donor with multiple sclerosis. The CDR3 is CAWSTRGRETQYF. CDR3 nucleotide sequence: TGTGCCTGGAGTACGAGGGGGAGGGAGACCCAGTACTTC.